This T cell receptor (beta chain) emerged from a study of blood T cell repertoires in COVID-19. Study-wide context: Samples of COVID-19 (acute and convalescent) were obtained from the United States, Italy and Spain. Sample material is recorded as cDNA or gDNA derived from T cells, B-cell-depleted T cells, or PBMCs.

In the authors' methods: Reference gene primer amplification yielded estimated nucleated cell counts. Sequencing used immunoSEQ multiplex PCR; TCRdb keeps in-frame clones, though not all of them. V, J and clone size are taken as reported in that table, and D and trimming were inferred from the DNA itself. The table shows a few hundred thousand clones, with 86% occurring only once. V was pared by 6 bases and J by 5 bases, with 13 bases between. This CDR3 contains 12 residues. The germline V gene encodes CDR1 SQVTM and CDR2 ANQGSEA. The chain is built from TRBV29-1 and TRBJ2-5; weak D call: TRBD1 (7 bases). This sequence originates from a man older than 75 with acute or convalescent COVID-19. The source material was peripheral blood. CDR3 residues: CSVGGQWETQYF. As DNA, the CDR3 is TGCAGCGTGGGGGGACAGTGGGAGACCCAGTACTTC.